One and the same sample provided the 31 T cell receptor beta chains below, sequenced in a study of T-cell memory formation after mild COVID-19 (dated by TCRdb to the early 2020s). Receptor libraries were prepared by 5' RACE. Reads for this sample came from an Illumina NovaSeq 6000. Using fastp at Q25 and MiXCR, TCRdb reprocessed the public reads and kept productive beta chains. Every CDR3 protein is listed once, alongside the most common genes and DNA of its rows. For this sample there are 150,000 to 200,000 distinct CDR3 sequences; around a third appear just once. The leading ten clones occupy approximately 12% of the sample. Source material: PBMCs or a T cell subset sorted from them (not recorded which). These receptors came from an adult woman who had mild COVID-19 (a few samples of this study predate the infection). The sample titles of this study are shuffled in the database, so cell type and time point are left out; the donor was told from shared clones.

CDR3 in amino acids: CSARVPSGNYEQYF. The CDR3 DNA reads TGCAGTGCTAGAGTCCCTAGCGGGAACTACGAGCAGTACTTC. The genes are TRBV20-1 and TRBJ2-7; 9 bases match TRBD2. CDR1 is DFQATT and CDR2 is SNEGSKA in the germline V gene (reference sequence). The CDR3 consists of 14 residues. V lost 1 base to trimming and J lost 3 bases; unmatched junction nucleotides: 4.

This clonotype showed up just a few times. At one of its ends the junction is not consistent with the germline gene, which may arise from a read error. The chain uses TRBV11-2 and TRBJ1-2, with 8 bases fitting TRBD1. In germline, CDR1 is SGHAT, CDR2 FQNNGV. The CDR3 runs to 15 residues. CDR3 bases: TGTGCCAGCAGCCCAAGAATCGACGGGACAGGCGGTTTTTCCTTC. It codes for CASSPRIDGTGGFSF.

The sample holds many counts of this clonotype. The gene calls are TRBV7-8 and TRBJ1-2; D call uncertain. CDR1 is SGHVS and CDR2 is FQNEAQ in the germline V gene. V lost 4 bases and J lost 6, with 15 bases in between. The length of the CDR3 is 14 residues. The CDR3 sequence: CASSSGKGLDGYTF. DNA for the CDR3: TGTGCCAGCAGCTCCGGCAAGGGCCTTGATGGCTACACCTTC. Together with reference TRBV7-8 and TRBJ1-2, the CDR3 gives the full variable domain: GAGVSQSPRYKVAKRGQDVALRCDPISGHVSLFWYQQALGQGPEFLTYFQNEAQLDKSGLPSDRFFAERPEGSVSTLKIQRTQQEDSAVYLCASSSGKGLDGYTFGSGTRLTVV.

V gene TRBV7-3 combines with J gene TRBJ2-5, with D perhaps TRBD1 (5 bases). This CDR3 is 13 amino acids long. V dropped 5 bases and J dropped 3 bases, with 10 bases sitting between them. The germline V gene has CDR1 SGHTA and CDR2 FQGTGA. The chain's CDR3 is CASSKGVEETQYF. In DNA form, the CDR3 reads TGTGCCAGCAGCAAAGGGGTAGAAGAGACCCAGTACTTC.

At least ten counts were recorded for this clonotype. The rearrangement uses TRBV19 and TRBJ2-7; D uncertain. Per the germline V gene, CDR1 is LNHDA and CDR2 is SQIVND (reference sequence). Between the trimmed V and J ends, which lost 5 bases and 5 bases, there was a span of 10 bases. The CDR3 consists of 12 residues. DNA of the CDR3: TGTGCCAGTAGTCAAAGCGCTCACGAGCAGTACTTC. It yields the protein CASSQSAHEQYF.

The chain carries TRBV20-1 and TRBJ2-7, with 10 bases fitting TRBD2. Germline values: CDR1 DFQATT, CDR2 SNEGSKA (reference sequence). This CDR3 is built from 14 residues. Germline trimming cut 2 bases from V and 6 bases from J; bases unmatched to any gene: 7. The CDR3 coding sequence is TGCAGTGCTAGACCTAGCGGGGGCCTTCGCGAGCAGTACTTC. Encoded protein: CSARPSGGLREQYF.

This clonotype was seen a handful of times. Here the CDR3 DNA reads TGTGCCAGCAGCCAAGATACTAGCGGGAGCGATACGCAGTATTTT. Translating gives CASSQDTSGSDTQYF. V is TRBV14 and J is TRBJ2-3; TRBD2 matches at 11 bases. In germline, CDR1 is SGHDN, CDR2 FVKESK. The V and J ends lost 0 bases and 6 bases, in that order; junction bases with no gene match: 2. The CDR3 is 15 amino acids. Filled out from reference TRBV14 and TRBJ2-3, the complete variable domain reads EAGVTQFPSHSVIEKGQTVTLRCDPISGHDNLYWYRRVMGKEIKFLLHFVKESKQDESGMPNNRFLAERTGGTYSTLKVQPAELEDSGVYFCASSQDTSGSDTQYFGPGTRLTVL.

The chain carries TRBV11-2 and TRBJ1-1; D remains unclear. The V gene's germline CDR1 is SGHAT and CDR2 FQNNGV. The CDR3 is made up of 14 amino acids. V shed 5 bases and J shed 1 base, with 11 bases lying between them. CDR3 DNA: TGTGCCAGCAGCCGACCAACCCGGAACACTGAAGCTTTCTTT. Protein product: CASSRPTRNTEAFF.

The V call is TRBV20-1, the J call TRBJ2-1; D is unresolved. The CDR3 contains 15 residues. Germline CDR1 and CDR2: DFQATT and SNEGSKA (reference sequence). Between the trimmed V and J ends, which lost 1 base and 3 bases, there was a span of 13 bases. The CDR3 loop reads CSARVVQAVYNEQFF. As DNA, the CDR3 is TGCAGTGCTAGAGTTGTGCAGGCGGTCTACAATGAGCAGTTCTTC.

This clonotype is a singleton in its sample. The CDR3 here is CASSKGHRMNTGELFF. CDR3 coding DNA: TGTGCCAGCAGCAAAGGTCACAGGATGAACACCGGGGAGCTGTTTTTT. The chain couples TRBV21-1 to TRBJ2-2; the table's D call, TRBD1, has no DNA check behind it. TRBV21-1 is labeled a pseudogene. The CDR3 runs to 16 residues.

This sequence joins TRBV7-2 and TRBJ1-5; D might be TRBD1 (5 bases). CDR1 and CDR2 (germline): SGHTA, FQGNSA. Trimming stripped 0 bases from V and 3 bases from J, with 9 bases between. CDR3 length: 15 residues. The CDR3 protein is CASSLAGHINQPQHF. CDR3 nucleotide sequence: TGTGCCAGCAGCTTAGCTGGACACATCAATCAGCCCCAGCATTTT.

This chain links TRBV11-2 with TRBJ2-1; 8 positions agree with TRBD2. The CDR3 spans 18 residues. Germline V CDR1 and CDR2: SGHAT, FQNNGV. V shed 5 bases, J shed 2 bases, and the junction held 14 bases outside the gene matches. This chain's CDR3 is CASSPLLGTSRPYNEQFF. The CDR3 DNA is TGTGCCAGCAGCCCACTATTGGGGACTAGTCGGCCCTACAATGAGCAGTTCTTC.

V gene TRBV5-1 combines with J gene TRBJ2-5; tentatively, D is TRBD1 or TRBD2 (5 bases each). The CDR3 totals 11 residues. Germline-derived CDR1 and CDR2 are SGHRS and YFSETQ. Trimming took off 7 bases at V and 3 bases at J, with 7 bases between the two ends. Here the CDR3 DNA reads TGCGCCAGCGGGACGGAAGAGACCCAGTACTTC. Its protein product is CASGTEETQYF. The full variable domain, in which reference TRBV5-1 and TRBJ2-5 provide the parts outside the CDR3, is KAGVTQTPRYLIKTRGQQVTLSCSPISGHRSVSWYQQTPGQGLQFLFEYFSETQRNKGNFPGRFSGRQFSNSRSEMNVSTLELGDSALYLCASGTEETQYFGPGTRLLVL.

This clonotype showed up just a few times. This chain links TRBV27 with TRBJ1-2, with 8 bases identical to TRBD1. V trimming: 3 bases; J trimming: 8 bases; junction bases outside the gene matches: 5. CDR3 length: 13 amino acids. The germline CDR1 and CDR2 sequences are MNHEY and SMNVEV (reference sequence). This chain's CDR3 is CASSFRQGHGYTF. CDR3 DNA sequence: TGTGCCAGCAGTTTCCGACAGGGGCACGGCTACACCTTC.

V is TRBV5-1 and J is TRBJ1-6; D is unresolved. V lost 1 base to trimming and J lost 8 bases, with 13 bases between them. The germline gives CDR1 SGHRS, CDR2 YFSETQ. The CDR3 is 15 amino acids. The CDR3 sequence: CASSLSGLKYSPLHF. The CDR3 DNA follows: TGCGCCAGCAGCTTGTCAGGACTAAAGTATTCACCCCTCCACTTT.

A few counts support this clonotype. The V call is TRBV25-1, the J call TRBJ2-4; D is unresolved. The V end was cut by 1 base, the J end by 7 bases, with 11 bases between. This CDR3 has 14 amino acids. Germline V gene sequence: CDR1 MGHDK, CDR2 SYGVNS. The CDR3 here is CASSESKEKNIQYF. The CDR3 DNA sequence: TGTGCCAGCAGTGAATCCAAGGAGAAGAACATTCAGTACTTC.

This chain uses TRBV10-2 with TRBJ1-5; TRBD1 might be the D (6 bases). CDR1 is WSHSY, CDR2 SAAADI, per germline. The CDR3 contains 13 residues. Trimming cost V 8 bases and J 4 bases, with 12 bases left between them. Written as DNA, the CDR3 is TGCGCCAGCGGGAACAGGGAGAATCAGCCCCAGCATTTT. Its translation: CASGNRENQPQHF.

The table lists this clonotype with a few counts. J is TRBJ2-6 and V is TRBV5-1; D ambiguous. This CDR3 spans 14 amino acids. The V gene's germline CDR1 is SGHRS and CDR2 YFSETQ. The ends were cut back, 4 bases at V and 3 bases at J, with 8 bases in the middle. The CDR3 is CASSPVNGANVLTF. The CDR3 nucleotides are TGCGCCAGCAGCCCAGTAAATGGGGCCAACGTCCTGACTTTC.

This clonotype was recorded a few times. This sequence joins TRBV7-6 and TRBJ2-3; 8 bases line up with TRBD1. The germline V gene has CDR1 SGHVS and CDR2 FNYEAQ. The CDR3 length is 16 residues. The J segment lost 6 bases and the V segment lost 4 bases, leaving 12 bases of the junction unmatched. CDR3 loop: CASSSGQGLTSDTQYF. The CDR3 bases are TGTGCCAGCAGCTCAGGACAGGGTTTAACGTCGGATACGCAGTATTTT. Based on the CDR3 plus reference TRBV7-6 and TRBJ2-3, the full variable domain is GAGVSQSPRYKVTKRGQDVALRCDPISGHVSLYWYRQALGQGPEFLTYFNYEAQQDKSGLPNDRFSAERPEGSISTLTIQRTEQRDSAMYRCASSSGQGLTSDTQYFGPGTRLTVL.

The genes are TRBV20-1 and TRBJ2-1, with 9 bases lining up with TRBD2. The length of the CDR3 is 14 residues. The trim removed 5 bases at V and 6 bases at J, leaving 8 bases unmatched. Germline lookup yields CDR1 DFQATT and CDR2 SNEGSKA (reference sequence). CDR3 sequence reads: CSAPTGLARNEQFF. The CDR3 DNA is TGCAGTGCTCCTACGGGACTAGCTCGCAATGAGCAGTTCTTC.

The V gene is TRBV19, the J gene TRBJ2-3; a weak D match, TRBD1 (5 bases). This CDR3 spans 14 amino acids. V dropped 7 bases and J dropped 3 bases, with 14 bases sitting between them. Germline CDR1 reads LNHDA; CDR2 reads SQIVND (reference sequence). The CDR3 DNA sequence: TGTGCCAGTAAGGAAGGGGCGCGGACAGATACGCAGTATTTT. Encoded protein: CASKEGARTDTQYF.

V usage is TRBV12-3 or TRBV12-4 and J usage is TRBJ2-5; D possibly corresponds to TRBD2 (5 bases). V was cut by 5 bases and J by 1 base, with 11 bases left in between. This CDR3 comprises 14 residues. CDR3 sequence: CASSPHRGQETQYF. The DNA of the CDR3 is TGTGCCAGCAGTCCACATCGGGGCCAAGAGACCCAGTACTTC.

This clonotype occurred once. The chain joins TRBV5-1 to TRBJ2-1, with 8 bases matching TRBD1. V was clipped by 4 bases and J by 8 bases; unmatched bases: 11. The CDR3 length is 15 residues. Germline V gives CDR1 SGHRS, CDR2 YFSETQ. The CDR3: CASSVTSGGMYEQFF. The CDR3 region has the DNA TGCGCCAGCAGCGTGACTTCAGGGGGCATGTATGAGCAGTTCTTC.

The chain carries TRBV12-3 or TRBV12-4 and TRBJ1-1; D is possibly TRBD1 (6 bases). The CDR3 consists of 17 residues. Trimming took 2 bases from V and 3 from J, leaving 19 bases between them. CDR3 in DNA: TGTGCCAGCAGTTTAATATGGCAGGGGATGAAGGACACTGAAGCTTTCTTT. Amino acid sequence: CASSLIWQGMKDTEAFF.

This clonotype was counted between two and nine times. V is TRBV6-5 and J is TRBJ1-4, with 7 bases fitting TRBD1. Germline CDR1 reads MNHEY; CDR2 reads SVGAGI. The CDR3 has 15 amino acids. V was clipped by 4 bases and J by 4 bases; unmatched bases: 6. The CDR3 is CASSSGQVLNEKLFF. The CDR3 DNA reads TGTGCCAGCAGTTCCGGACAGGTGCTTAATGAAAAACTGTTTTTT.

The chain combines TRBV4-2 with TRBJ2-7, with 10 nucleotides matching TRBD2. The germline V gene encodes CDR1 LGHNA and CDR2 YNFKEQ. The CDR3 consists of 16 residues. Trimming cost V 0 bases and J 6 bases; bases outside gene matches: 8. The chain's CDR3 is CASSQDSASGRGEQYF. CDR3 nucleotide sequence: TGTGCCAGCAGCCAAGATTCGGCTAGCGGGAGAGGCGAGCAGTACTTC.

This clonotype was seen a handful of times. This rearrangement joins TRBV6-5 to TRBJ2-1; D is ambiguous. V shed 2 bases and J shed 3 bases, with 14 bases lying between them. Germline assignment: CDR1 MNHEY and CDR2 SVGAGI. The CDR3 totals 16 residues. The CDR3 sequence is CASSYGGSRFYNEQFF. Here the CDR3 DNA reads TGTGCCAGCAGTTACGGCGGCAGCCGTTTCTACAATGAGCAGTTCTTC.

CDR3 amino acids: CASSADRALRTDTQYF. In DNA, the CDR3 is TGTGCCAGCTCAGCGGACAGGGCCTTGCGCACAGATACGCAGTATTTT. V usage is TRBV18 and J usage is TRBJ2-3, with TRBD1 identical over 8 bases. Germline V lookup: CDR1 KGHSH, CDR2 LQKENI. V lost 5 bases and J lost 1; bases outside the gene matches: 8. The CDR3 is 16 amino acids. The whole variable domain, remainder taken from reference TRBV18 and TRBJ2-3, is NAGVMQNPRHLVRRRGQEARLRCSPMKGHSHVYWYRQLPEEGLKFMVYLQKENIIDESGMPKERFSAEFPKEGPSILRIQQVVRGDSAAYFCASSADRALRTDTQYFGPGTRLTVL.

V and J are TRBV7-2 and TRBJ2-3; unclear D gene. This CDR3 region has 12 residues. Germline V gene data show CDR1 as SGHTA and CDR2 as FQGNSA. CDR3 protein: CACGPAQNTQYF. CDR3 DNA: TGTGCGTGTGGCCCCGCGCAGAATACGCAGTATTTT.

The chain couples TRBV12-3 or TRBV12-4 to TRBJ2-5; 7 nucleotides line up with TRBD2. V was clipped by 6 bases and J by 5 bases; unmatched bases: 6. There are 13 residues in the CDR3. The CDR3 region is CASRGLLGETQYF. CDR3 bases: TGTGCCAGCAGGGGACTACTCGGGGAGACCCAGTACTTC.

This chain joins TRBV12-3 or TRBV12-4 and TRBJ2-7, with D possibly being TRBD1 or TRBD2 (5 bases each). Trimming shortened V by 4 bases and J by 7 bases, and 11 bases separated the two germline ends. The CDR3 spans 12 residues. CDR3 sequence (DNA): TGTGCCAGCAGTTCCGGGACCGGGGAGCAGTACTTC. Its translation is CASSSGTGEQYF.